This T cell receptor beta chain appears in the sequencing data of a study of blood T cells in healthy people across ages. This clonotype was seen a few times. It was with a sample-barcoded 5' primer and a J-beta primer mix that a second PCR of roughly 7 to 12 cycles was run. TCRdb re-analysed the 5' RACE reads in MiXCR, keeping a single row per CDR3 protein. The top ten clones hold 6.7% of a sample with 1,500,000 or so distinct CDR3 sequences, 59% of them seen once. Trimming cost V 4 bases and J 9 bases, with 15 bases left between them. CDR1 and CDR2 from the germline V gene are DFQATT and SNEGSKA (reference sequence). The CDR3 has 12 residues.

The receptor was isolated from a man younger than 35 in good health. J is TRBJ1-2 and V is TRBV20-1, with a tentative D call TRBD1 (5 bases). The specimen sequenced was blood. CDR3 nucleotide sequence: TGCAGTGCTACAGGGAAAAGGAATAGCTACACCTTC. This sequence encodes CSATGKRNSYTF.